This T cell receptor beta chain was captured in a study of T-cell memory formation after mild COVID-19 (dated by TCRdb to the early 2020s). Notes on the research overall: TCR sequence clusters from the two donors were largely donor specific. In a couple of donors, T-cell clones that expanded and contracted after mild COVID-19 were tracked by sequencing TCRalpha and TCRbeta repertoires over time. The cohort comprised two young, previously healthy adult volunteers, one female and one male. Points the paper makes about the study in general: Balanced CD4/CD8 phenotypes were observed for clones contracting from day 15 to 85, whereas a bias towards CD4+ was observed for a second wave of clones expanding from day 15 to 37. SARS-CoV-2 specificity was not confirmed for the second-wave clones peaking on day 37. Contracting CD4+ clones were found mainly in CM and EM memory subsets, while CD8+ clones were enriched in EMRA. The study covered only a couple of mild cases, and larger cohorts including severe cases with pre-infection samples were considered necessary. Some responding clones were found in pre-infection memory, which suggests that pre-existing cross-reactive memory T cells took part in the SARS-CoV-2 response.

The CDR3 has 11 amino acids, counting the end cysteine and phenylalanine. Solely the CDR3 DNA is kept, with 33 bases framed from the first base. V drops 5 bases and J drops 8 bases, leaving 7 bases in between. In the germline V gene, CDR1 corresponds to MGHRA and CDR2 to YSYEKL. Concerning this clonotype: There is no known antigen for this receptor. The sample holds no much larger clone one base away, and base qualities are not on file.

Ficoll-Paque density gradient centrifugation was the method used to isolate PBMCs. Sequencing used an Illumina NovaSeq 6000. TCRalpha and TCRbeta cDNA libraries were built by 5'RACE with constant-segment primers, adding sample barcodes and unique molecular identifiers. Trizol reagent was used to extract RNA from every sample. Amplification of the libraries took two PCR steps, and the second step added a second sample barcode plus Illumina TruSeq adapters. Libraries were sequenced on an Illumina NovaSeq with 2 x 150 bp paired-end reads. In the source study's methods: Demultiplexing of reads and collapsing into UMI-guided consensus sequences were performed with migec v1.2.7. With mixcr v2.1.11, UMI consensuses were aligned to TRA and TRB V and J templates and assembled into clonotypes. A clonotype was counted as expanded or contracted only if both edgeR and NoisET called the change significant, with noise models trained on biological replicates. For edgeR calls, the thresholds were a false discovery rate-adjusted p below 0.01 and a log2 fold-change of 1. As an exploratory analysis of dynamics, max-normalized trajectories of the 1000 most abundant clonotypes were examined by PCA with hierarchical clustering. Separately sequenced CD4+ and CD8+ repertoires were used to assign the CD4 or CD8 phenotype of responding clones. Starting from the raw public reads, TCRdb applied fastp trimming at Q25, assembled clones with MiXCR and retained in-frame beta chains. CDR3 protein sequences are deduplicated, and each keeps its most common genes and DNA. TCRdb's processing, not the authors', yielded these V and J calls. The sample yields about 400,000 distinct CDR3 sequences; roughly 15% were counted once. Clones ranked in the top ten supply 20% to 25% of the sample.

This chain is built from TRBV4-1 and TRBJ2-1; the D segment cannot be called with confidence. The sequence came from a man aged 18 to 30 who had mild COVID-19 (a few samples of this study predate the infection). The sample titles of this study are shuffled in the database, so cell type and time point are left out; the donor was told from shared clones. What was sequenced was PBMCs or a T cell subset sorted from them (not recorded which). The CDR3 loop reads CASSREYEQFF. Here is the DNA: TGCGCCAGCAGCAGGGAATATGAGCAGTTCTTC.